This passage covers 5 T cell receptor beta chains from one sample sequenced in a study of blood T cell repertoires in COVID-19. TCRdb keeps only in-frame clones here, not all; method: immunoSEQ multiplex PCR. The sample records some 63,000 clones, about 82% being singletons. Sequencing was carried out using peripheral blood. These receptors were taken from a human donor in a cohort sampled during active COVID-19.

The genes are TRBV15 and TRBJ1-4; D perhaps matches TRBD1 (5 bases). Trimming cost V 3 bases and J 0 bases, with 8 bases left between them. Germline lookup yields CDR1 LNHNV and CDR2 YYDKDF (reference sequence). This CDR3 is 15 amino acids long. The CDR3 DNA is TGTGCCACCAGCAGCAGGGTTACAACTAATGAAAAACTGTTTTTT. Protein sequence: CATSSRVTTNEKLFF.

The chain joins TRBV9 to TRBJ1-1; D remains unclear. The germline V gene has CDR1 SGDLS and CDR2 YYNGEE. The CDR3 length is 15 residues. Trimming removed 6 bases from V and 1 base from J, with 16 bases in between. Here the CDR3 reads CASTPTSWSNTEAFF. The CDR3 coding sequence is TGTGCCAGCACCCCAACTAGTTGGTCGAACACTGAAGCTTTCTTT.

The chain carries TRBV7-9 and TRBJ2-3; 11 bases align to TRBD2. The trim removed 5 bases at V and 5 bases at J, leaving 3 bases unmatched. Germline CDR1 SEHNR, CDR2 FQNEAQ (reference sequence). This CDR3 spans 14 amino acids. DNA of the CDR3: TGTGCCAGCAGCATTAGCGGGGGGGTAGATACGCAGTATTTT. This encodes CASSISGGVDTQYF.

There are a few counts of this clone. The CDR3 region is CASSQDWFSTGGQSGDEQYF. In DNA form, the CDR3 reads TGCGCCAGCAGCCAAGATTGGTTTAGCACAGGGGGCCAGAGCGGCGACGAGCAGTACTTC. The chain recombines TRBV4-3 with TRBJ2-7, with TRBD1 matching over 9 bases. The germline gives CDR1 LGHNA, CDR2 YSLEER. Germline trimming cut 0 bases from V and 5 bases from J; bases unmatched to any gene: 20. This CDR3 is built from 20 residues.

The chain carries TRBV6-2 or TRBV6-3 and TRBJ2-3; no firm D call. The CDR3 contains 15 residues. V was cut by 4 bases and J by 2 bases, with 13 bases left in between. The germline V gene has CDR1 MNHEY and CDR2 SVGEGT. For the CDR3, the DNA is TGTGCCAGCAGTTTGACTCCTTCCCCCACAGATACGCAGTATTTT. Protein: CASSLTPSPTDTQYF.